The source of this TCR beta chain is a study of blood T cell repertoires in COVID-19. The CDR3 is made up of 14 amino acids. CDR1 SGHNT and CDR2 YYREEE come from the germline V gene (reference sequence). V gave up 6 bases and J gave up 8 bases; unmatched junction bases: 12. Assay: immunoSEQ multiplex PCR; the TCRdb copy retains only in-frame clones and omits some. The sample holds over 200,000 clones; more than 70% are singletons and the top ten take roughly 2.5%. This TCR was recovered from a woman aged 40 to 55 with acute COVID-19. The chain recombines TRBV5-4 with TRBJ1-2; 8 nucleotides agree with TRBD1. Sequencing used PBMCs or T cells enriched from blood (not recorded which). DNA of the CDR3: TGTGCCAGCACCCGACCAGGGGGCCTAGGGGGCTACACCTTC. Residues: CASTRPGGLGGYTF.